One and the same sample provided the 14 T cell receptor beta chains below, sequenced in a study of blood T cell repertoires in COVID-19. This table comes from immunoSEQ multiplex PCR, and its TCRdb copy is limited to in-frame clones, with some not included. There are around 260,000 clones in the sample; about 85% occur only once, and 0.87% lies in the top ten. Sequencing was done on a sample of peripheral blood. The receptors derive from a human donor with COVID-19, enrolled during active disease. The donor label of this sample is uncertain.

The chain recombines TRBV27 with TRBJ1-5; D is undetermined. Germline CDR1 and CDR2: MNHEY and SMNVEV (reference sequence). V gave up 3 bases and J gave up 4 bases, with 10 bases separating them. This CDR3 is 14 amino acids long. As DNA, the CDR3 is TGTGCCAGCAGTTTCGGTTTTGGTAATCAGCCCCAGCATTTT. It specifies CASSFGFGNQPQHF.

The V gene is TRBV6-6, the J gene TRBJ1-2, with D uncertain. V was clipped by 2 bases and J by 2 bases, with 12 bases between them. There are 15 residues in the CDR3. The germline gives CDR1 MNHNY, CDR2 SVGAGI (reference sequence). CDR3 sequence: CASSYTVELNYGYTF. Here the CDR3 DNA reads TGTGCCAGCAGTTACACGGTCGAACTCAACTATGGCTACACCTTC.

This clone was seen a handful of times. The chain uses TRBV11-2 and TRBJ2-5; D is perhaps TRBD2 (6 bases). The germline CDR1 and CDR2 sequences are SGHAT and FQNNGV. V shed 5 bases and J shed 2 bases, with 18 bases lying between them. The length of the CDR3 is 16 residues. This CDR3 reads CASSVRSAGIQETQYF. The CDR3 DNA sequence: TGTGCCAGCAGCGTTCGTAGCGCGGGGATACAAGAGACCCAGTACTTC.

This chain links TRBV10-1 with TRBJ2-1, with TRBD2 identical over 7 bases. The junction had 2 bases not matched to a gene; V was cut back by 0 bases and J by 0 bases. The germline CDR1 and CDR2 sequences are WNHNN and SYGVQD (reference sequence). This CDR3 comprises 16 residues. The DNA for the CDR3 is TGCGCCAGCAGTGAGTCTGGCGGGAGCTCCTACAATGAGCAGTTCTTC. This codes for CASSESGGSSYNEQFF.

The chain has TRBV19 and TRBJ1-4, with D possibly being TRBD1 (6 bases). This CDR3 spans 15 amino acids. Deletions cut 3 bases from V and 7 bases from J, with 15 bases between. CDR1 LNHDA and CDR2 SQIVND come from the germline V gene (reference sequence). The CDR3 bases are TGTGCCAGTAGTATGGGCACAGGGACCGGTGAAAAACTGTTTTTT. Translated: CASSMGTGTGEKLFF.

V usage is TRBV5-1 and J usage is TRBJ1-4; D is perhaps TRBD1 (5 bases). The CDR3 is 17 residues long. Germline V lookup: CDR1 SGHRS, CDR2 YFSETQ. Trimming pared 2 bases from V and 3 bases from J, leaving 17 bases between. CDR3 in DNA: TGCGCCAGCAGCTTAACCCCCGGAGACAGCTCTAATGAAAAACTGTTTTTT. Encoded protein: CASSLTPGDSSNEKLFF.

The chain's CDR3 is CASSLPNRDRVAFF. As DNA, the CDR3 is TGTGCCAGCAGTTTGCCAAATAGGGACAGGGTAGCTTTCTTT. The chain recombines TRBV28 with TRBJ1-1; 9 nucleotides align to TRBD1. CDR1 is MDHEN, CDR2 SYDVKM, per germline. This CDR3 is 14 amino acids long. V lost 3 bases to trimming and J lost 10 bases; unmatched junction nucleotides: 9.

Only a few counts were recorded for this clone. The gene calls are TRBV12-5 and TRBJ1-5; possible D gene TRBD1, 6 bases. There are 14 residues in the CDR3. V shed 2 bases and J shed 7 bases, with 12 bases lying between them. Germline values: CDR1 LGHNT, CDR2 FRNRAP. The CDR3 coding sequence is TGTGCTAGTGGTTTGCTACAGGGCTTACAGCCCCAGCATTTT. Protein sequence: CASGLLQGLQPQHF.

The chain links TRBV27 to TRBJ1-2; the D is unclear. With 6 bases removed from V and 7 bases from J, the gap between germline ends came to 18 bases. There are 14 residues in the CDR3. Germline assignment: CDR1 MNHEY and CDR2 SMNVEV (reference sequence). CDR3 DNA: TGTGCCAGCAGCGTCGGGGTGGAGGCGGTTGGCTACACCTTC. Translating gives CASSVGVEAVGYTF.

A few counts support this clone. The chain uses TRBV9 and TRBJ2-5; 16 nucleotides align to TRBD2. Germline V gene lookup returns CDR1 SGDLS and CDR2 YYNGEE. The trim removed 0 bases at V and 5 bases at J, leaving 4 bases unmatched. This CDR3 comprises 17 residues. The CDR3 protein is CASSVGGLAGGPETQYF. The DNA for the CDR3 is TGTGCCAGCAGCGTAGGGGGACTAGCGGGAGGGCCGGAGACCCAGTACTTC.

This chain connects TRBV28 to TRBJ1-5; weak D call: TRBD1 (6 bases). Per the germline V gene, CDR1 is MDHEN and CDR2 is SYDVKM. The CDR3 contains 17 residues. Trimming shortened V by 2 bases and J by 7 bases, and 21 bases separated the two germline ends. The CDR3 loop is CASSLPKTGRARQPQHF. The CDR3 DNA reads as TGTGCCAGCAGTTTACCAAAAACAGGGAGGGCAAGGCAGCCCCAGCATTTT.

The chain recombines TRBV28 with TRBJ2-7, with D possibly matching TRBD2 (5 bases). Trimming cost V 6 bases and J 7 bases, with 13 bases left between them. In germline, CDR1 is MDHEN, CDR2 SYDVKM. The CDR3 is 12 amino acids. This chain's CDR3 is CASRRPGKEQYF. As DNA, the CDR3 is TGTGCCAGCAGAAGGCCGGGGAAGGAGCAGTACTTC.

This CDR3 reads CASSPYVGRGIMAKNIQYF. CDR3 DNA sequence: TGTGCCAGCAGTCCCTACGTCGGGAGAGGAATTATGGCCAAAAACATTCAGTACTTC. The chain links TRBV6-6 to TRBJ2-4, with D tentatively TRBD2 (6 bases). The CDR3 sequence is 19 residues long. Trimming left V 5 bases short and J 1 base short, with 24 bases between. CDR1 and CDR2 from the germline V gene are MNHNY and SVGAGI (reference sequence).

The rearrangement joins TRBV3-1 (or the pseudogene TRBV3-2) to TRBJ2-6, with 7 nucleotides matching TRBD1. This CDR3 has 18 residues. V shed 1 base and J 0 bases; nucleotides not matched to a gene: 6. CDR1 LGHDT and CDR2 YNNKEL come from the germline V gene (reference sequence). The CDR3 sequence: CASSQGPGQTSGANVLTF. DNA of the CDR3: TGTGCCAGCAGCCAAGGTCCGGGACAGACCTCTGGGGCCAACGTCCTGACTTTC.